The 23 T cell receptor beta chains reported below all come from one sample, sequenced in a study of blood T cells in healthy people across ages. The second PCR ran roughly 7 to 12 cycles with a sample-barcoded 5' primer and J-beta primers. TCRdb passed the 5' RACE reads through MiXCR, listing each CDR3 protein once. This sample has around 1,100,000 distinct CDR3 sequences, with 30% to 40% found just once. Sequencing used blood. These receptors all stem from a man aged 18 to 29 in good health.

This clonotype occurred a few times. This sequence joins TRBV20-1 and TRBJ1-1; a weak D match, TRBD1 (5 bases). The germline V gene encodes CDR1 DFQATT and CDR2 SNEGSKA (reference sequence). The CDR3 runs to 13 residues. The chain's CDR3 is CSLLSRGYTEAFF. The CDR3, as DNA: TGCAGCCTACTGAGTAGGGGTTACACTGAAGCTTTCTTT.

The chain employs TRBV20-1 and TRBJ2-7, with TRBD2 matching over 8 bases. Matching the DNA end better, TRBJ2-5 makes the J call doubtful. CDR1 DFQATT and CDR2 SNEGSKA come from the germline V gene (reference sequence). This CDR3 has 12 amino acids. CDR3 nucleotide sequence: TGCAGTGCAAAGAGCGGGGGTGAGACCCAGTACTTC. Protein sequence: CSAKSGGETQYF.

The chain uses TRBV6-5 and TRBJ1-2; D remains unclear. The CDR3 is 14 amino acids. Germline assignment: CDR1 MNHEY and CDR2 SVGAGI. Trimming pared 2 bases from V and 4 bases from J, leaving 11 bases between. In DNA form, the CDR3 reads TGTGCCAGCAGTTACAAAGGGTTCGCCTATGGCTACACCTTC. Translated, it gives CASSYKGFAYGYTF.

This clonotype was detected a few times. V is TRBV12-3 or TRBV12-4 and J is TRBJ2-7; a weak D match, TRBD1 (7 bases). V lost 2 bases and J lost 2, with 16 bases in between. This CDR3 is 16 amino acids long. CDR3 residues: CASSLSRRDSAYEQYF. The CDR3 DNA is TGTGCCAGCAGTTTATCGCGGCGGGACAGTGCCTACGAGCAGTACTTC.

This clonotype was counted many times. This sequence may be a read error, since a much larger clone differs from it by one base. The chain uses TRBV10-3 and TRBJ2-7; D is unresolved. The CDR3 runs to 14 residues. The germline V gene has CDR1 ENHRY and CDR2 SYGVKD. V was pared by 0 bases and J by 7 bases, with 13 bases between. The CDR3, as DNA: TGTGCCATCAGTGAGTCCGGTGGTGGTAATGAGCAGTACTTC. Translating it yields CAISESGGGNEQYF.

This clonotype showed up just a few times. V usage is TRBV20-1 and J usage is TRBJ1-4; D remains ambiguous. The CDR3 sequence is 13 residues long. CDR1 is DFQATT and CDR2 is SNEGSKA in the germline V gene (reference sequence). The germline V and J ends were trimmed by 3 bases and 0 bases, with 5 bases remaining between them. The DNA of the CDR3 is TGCAGTGCTAGCCAAACAACTAATGAAAAACTGTTTTTT. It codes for CSASQTTNEKLFF.

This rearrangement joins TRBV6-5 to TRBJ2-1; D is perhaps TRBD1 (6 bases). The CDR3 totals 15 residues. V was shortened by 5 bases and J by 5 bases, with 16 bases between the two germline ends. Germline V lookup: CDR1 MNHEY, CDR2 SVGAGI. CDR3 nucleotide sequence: TGTGCCAGCAGTAGGGGGAACAGAAAGCACAATGAGCAGTTCTTC. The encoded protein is CASSRGNRKHNEQFF.

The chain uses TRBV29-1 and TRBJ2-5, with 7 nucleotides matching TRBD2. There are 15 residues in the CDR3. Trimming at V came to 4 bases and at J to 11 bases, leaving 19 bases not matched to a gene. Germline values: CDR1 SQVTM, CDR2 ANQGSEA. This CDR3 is CSVGEGASGGGEQYF. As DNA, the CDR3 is TGCAGCGTTGGCGAAGGGGCCTCGGGCGGGGGTGAGCAGTACTTC.

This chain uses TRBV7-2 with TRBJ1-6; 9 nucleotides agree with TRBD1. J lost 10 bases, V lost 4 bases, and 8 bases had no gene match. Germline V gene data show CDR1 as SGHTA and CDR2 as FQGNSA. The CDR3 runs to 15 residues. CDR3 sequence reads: CASSWTGVSGSPLHF. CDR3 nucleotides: TGTGCCAGCAGCTGGACAGGGGTCAGCGGGTCACCCCTCCACTTT.

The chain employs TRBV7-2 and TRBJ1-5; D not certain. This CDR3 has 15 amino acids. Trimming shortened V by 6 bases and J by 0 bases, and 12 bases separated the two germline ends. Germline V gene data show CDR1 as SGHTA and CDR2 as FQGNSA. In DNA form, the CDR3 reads TGTGCCAGCAGTAGACGGCCTCATAGCAATCAGCCCCAGCATTTT. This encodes CASSRRPHSNQPQHF.

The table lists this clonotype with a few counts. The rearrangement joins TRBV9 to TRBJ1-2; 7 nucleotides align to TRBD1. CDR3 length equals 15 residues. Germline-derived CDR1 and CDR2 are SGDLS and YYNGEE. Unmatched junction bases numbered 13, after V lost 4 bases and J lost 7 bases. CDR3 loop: CASSQDPTGQSGYTF. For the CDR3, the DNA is TGTGCCAGCAGCCAAGATCCGACAGGGCAAAGTGGCTACACCTTC.

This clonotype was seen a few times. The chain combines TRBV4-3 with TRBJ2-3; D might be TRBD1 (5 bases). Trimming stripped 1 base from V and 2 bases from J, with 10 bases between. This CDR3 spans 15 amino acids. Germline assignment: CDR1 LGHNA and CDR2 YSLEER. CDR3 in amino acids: CASSQVGQNTDTQYF. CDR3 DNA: TGCGCCAGCAGCCAAGTTGGACAAAACACAGATACGCAGTATTTT.

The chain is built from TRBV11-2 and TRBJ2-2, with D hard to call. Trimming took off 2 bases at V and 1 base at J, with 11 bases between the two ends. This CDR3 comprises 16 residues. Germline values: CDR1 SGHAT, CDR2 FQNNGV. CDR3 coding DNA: TGTGCCAGCAGCTTACCCCGGACGGTGAACACCGGGGAGCTGTTTTTT. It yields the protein CASSLPRTVNTGELFF. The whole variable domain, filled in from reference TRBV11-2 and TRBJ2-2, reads EAGVAQSPRYKIIEKRQSVAFWCNPISGHATLYWYQQILGQGPKLLIQFQNNGVVDDSQLPKDRFSAERLKGVDSTLKIQPAKLEDSAVYLCASSLPRTVNTGELFFGEGSRLTVL.

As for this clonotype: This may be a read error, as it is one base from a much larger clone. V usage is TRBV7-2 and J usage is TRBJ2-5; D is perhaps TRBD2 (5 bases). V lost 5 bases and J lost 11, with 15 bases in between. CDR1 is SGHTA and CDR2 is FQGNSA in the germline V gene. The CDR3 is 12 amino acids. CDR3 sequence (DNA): TGTGCCAGCAGCCGTACTAGAAATGAGCAGTACTTC. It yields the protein CASSRTRNEQYF. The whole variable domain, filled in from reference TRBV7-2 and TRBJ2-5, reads GAGVSQSPSNKVTEKGKDVELRCDPISGHTALYWYRQSLGQGLEFLIYFQGNSAPDKSGLPSDRFSAERTGGSVSTLTIQRTQQEDSAVYLCASSRTRNEQYFGPGTRLLVL.

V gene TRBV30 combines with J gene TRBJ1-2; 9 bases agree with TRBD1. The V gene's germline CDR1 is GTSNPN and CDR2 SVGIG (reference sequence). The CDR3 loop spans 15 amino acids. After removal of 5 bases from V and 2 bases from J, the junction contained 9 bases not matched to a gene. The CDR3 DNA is TGTGCCTGGGCCGGGACAGGGCGGTCCAACTATGGCTACACCTTC. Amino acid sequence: CAWAGTGRSNYGYTF.

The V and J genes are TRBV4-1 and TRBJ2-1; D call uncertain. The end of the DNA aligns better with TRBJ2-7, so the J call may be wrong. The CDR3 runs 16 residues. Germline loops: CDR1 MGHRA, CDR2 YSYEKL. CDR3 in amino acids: CASSQDRSPVYNEQYF. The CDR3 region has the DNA TGCGCCAGCAGCCAAGATCGAAGCCCGGTTTACAATGAGCAGTACTTC.

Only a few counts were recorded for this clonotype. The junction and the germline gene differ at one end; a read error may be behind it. The CDR3 DNA reads TGTGCCAGCAGCACGCAACAGGTGGGCTACTCTGGGGCCAACGTCTTGACTTTC. It yields the protein CASSTQQVGYSGANVLTF. This sequence joins TRBV7-9 and TRBJ2-6, with D tentatively TRBD1 (5 bases). This CDR3 is 18 amino acids long. From germline, CDR1 is SEHNR and CDR2 FQNEAQ (reference sequence).

The CDR3 region is CASSYSLRETQYF. The CDR3 DNA follows: TGTGCCAGCAGTTACTCCTTGAGAGAGACCCAGTACTTC. The rearrangement uses TRBV6-5 and TRBJ2-7; no clear D gene. The tail of the sequence fits TRBJ2-5 better, so the J call may be wrong. Germline lookup yields CDR1 MNHEY and CDR2 SVGAGI. This CDR3 comprises 13 residues.

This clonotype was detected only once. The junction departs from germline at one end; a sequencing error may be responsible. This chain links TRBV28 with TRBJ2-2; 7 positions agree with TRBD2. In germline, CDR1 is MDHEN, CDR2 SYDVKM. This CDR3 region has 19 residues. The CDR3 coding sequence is TGTGCCGGCAGTTCATTGGGACGGGAGAGCGGGGCAAACACCGGGGAGCTGTTTTTT. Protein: CAGSSLGRESGANTGELFF.

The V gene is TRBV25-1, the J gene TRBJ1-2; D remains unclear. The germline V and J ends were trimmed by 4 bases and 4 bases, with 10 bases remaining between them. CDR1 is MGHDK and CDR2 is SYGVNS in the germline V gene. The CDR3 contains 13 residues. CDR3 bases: TGTGCCAGCAGTGGCCCATCAGTCTATGGCTACACCTTC. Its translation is CASSGPSVYGYTF.

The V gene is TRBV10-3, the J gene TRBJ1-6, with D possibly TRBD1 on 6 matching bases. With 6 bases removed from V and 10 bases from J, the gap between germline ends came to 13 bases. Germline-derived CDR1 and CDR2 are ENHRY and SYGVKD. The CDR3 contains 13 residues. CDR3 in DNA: TGTGCCATCAGCAGACAGGTAGACTCACCCCTCCACTTT. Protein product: CAISRQVDSPLHF.

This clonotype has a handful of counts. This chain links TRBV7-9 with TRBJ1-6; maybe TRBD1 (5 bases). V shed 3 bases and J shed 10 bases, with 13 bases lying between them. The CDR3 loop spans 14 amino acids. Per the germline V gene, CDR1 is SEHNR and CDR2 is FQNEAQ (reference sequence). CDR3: CASSFSGRESPLHF. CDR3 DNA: TGTGCCAGCAGCTTCTCAGGGAGAGAATCACCCCTCCACTTT.

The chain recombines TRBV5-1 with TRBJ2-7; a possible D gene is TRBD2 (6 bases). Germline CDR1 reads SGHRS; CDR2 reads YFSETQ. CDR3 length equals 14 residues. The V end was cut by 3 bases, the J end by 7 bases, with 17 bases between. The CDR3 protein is CASSSEGGDNEQYF. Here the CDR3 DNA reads TGCGCCAGCAGCTCGGAGGGCGGAGACAATGAGCAGTACTTC.